This passage covers 8 T cell receptor beta chains from one sample sequenced in a study of T cells after yellow fever vaccination. TCRdb called the 5' RACE reads again in MiXCR, with one record for every CDR3 protein. Of under 500,000 distinct CDR3 sequences in the sample, about 17% were seen once. The sequencing used PBMCs, collected before the yellow fever booster vaccination. These receptors were obtained from a man aged 18 to 30 who received the YFV17D yellow fever vaccine.

The chain uses TRBV6-5 and TRBJ1-1, with D perhaps matching TRBD1 (5 bases). Germline CDR1 is MNHEY and CDR2 is SVGAGI. V shed 1 base and J shed 1 base, with 10 bases lying between them. The CDR3 totals 15 residues. CDR3 DNA sequence: TGTGCCAGCAGTTACTTCTCGAGGGGGAACACTGAAGCTTTCTTT. It is translated as CASSYFSRGNTEAFF.

This chain links TRBV4-1 with TRBJ1-1; D gene uncertain. Per germline, CDR1 MGHRA and CDR2 YSYEKL. The germline V and J ends were trimmed by 3 bases and 7 bases, with 12 bases remaining between them. The CDR3 totals 13 residues. The DNA for the CDR3 is TGCGCCAGCAGCCAGGTACCGGGCGGTGAAGCTTTCTTT. Its protein product is CASSQVPGGEAFF.

This clonotype was seen more than once but under ten times. The chain uses TRBV11-1 and TRBJ2-7; unclear D gene. V lost 8 bases to trimming and J lost 2 bases, with 7 bases between them. CDR1 and CDR2 from the germline V gene are SGHAT and FQDESV (reference sequence). The CDR3 runs to 11 residues. The CDR3, as DNA: TGTGCCAGCGGCAGAGCCTACGAGCAGTACTTC. It specifies CASGRAYEQYF.

In this sample, this clonotype turned up a few times. This chain links TRBV11-2 with TRBJ2-1; D not resolved. Germline V gene data show CDR1 as SGHAT and CDR2 as FQNNGV. CDR3 size: 11 residues. Trimming stripped 5 bases from V and 7 bases from J, with 6 bases between. The CDR3 protein is CASSLMNEQFF. CDR3 nucleotides: TGTGCCAGCAGCCTGATGAATGAGCAGTTCTTC. Drawing the rest from reference TRBV11-2 and TRBJ2-1, the complete variable domain is EAGVAQSPRYKIIEKRQSVAFWCNPISGHATLYWYQQILGQGPKLLIQFQNNGVVDDSQLPKDRFSAERLKGVDSTLKIQPAKLEDSAVYLCASSLMNEQFFGPGTRLTVL.

The rearrangement uses TRBV11-1 and TRBJ2-5; TRBD1 matches at 9 bases. The V and J ends lost 1 base and 3 bases, in that order; junction bases with no gene match: 0. The CDR3 sequence is 14 residues long. Germline V lookup: CDR1 SGHAT, CDR2 FQDESV (reference sequence). Written as DNA, the CDR3 is TGTGCCAGCAGCTTAGGGGACAGGGAAGAGACCCAGTACTTC. Its protein product is CASSLGDREETQYF.

The V and J genes are TRBV5-1 and TRBJ1-1; 7 bases fit TRBD1. The CDR3 runs 15 residues. Losses at the gene ends were 6 bases for V and 1 base for J; bases not matched to a gene: 9. Germline V gives CDR1 SGHRS, CDR2 YFSETQ. CDR3 residues: CASTTKGAPNTEAFF. The CDR3 DNA follows: TGCGCCAGCACCACCAAGGGGGCCCCGAACACTGAAGCTTTCTTT.

The chain has TRBV5-1 and TRBJ2-3; D not certain. CDR3 length: 15 residues. Germline assignment: CDR1 SGHRS and CDR2 YFSETQ. Trimming cost V 0 bases and J 4 bases, with 12 bases left between them. CDR3 sequence: CASSLGSRTPDTQYF. The CDR3 DNA reads TGCGCCAGCAGCTTGGGGAGTAGAACTCCAGATACGCAGTATTTT.

The V gene is TRBV18, the J gene TRBJ1-1; no reliable D call. V was cut by 0 bases and J by 4 bases, with 9 bases left in between. Germline V CDR1 and CDR2: KGHSH, LQKENI. This CDR3 is built from 14 residues. CDR3 coding DNA: TGTGCCAGCTCACCACCGATAATAAGCACTGAAGCTTTCTTT. Its protein is CASSPPIISTEAFF.